Below are 32 T cell receptor beta chains sequenced from a single sample in a study of Ad26.COV2.S vaccination and SARS-CoV-2 variants. Treatment given: about 20 received Ad26.COV2.S at low or high dose, single or two shots; about 5 received placebo; per-sample allocation not given. Samples analyzed were those drawn on day 63 after the first vaccine or placebo injection. Measured with immunoSEQ multiplex PCR; TCRdb has only the in-frame clones, and not every one. The sample records over 450,000 clones, 80% to 90% being singletons. This sample comprised peripheral blood, obtained in a trial of Ad26.COV2.S vaccine versus placebo. The receptors shown here come from a person aged 18-65 years who received the Ad26.COV2.S COVID-19 vaccine or a placebo.

The rearrangement uses TRBV5-1 and TRBJ2-1; 7 bases are shared with TRBD2. J was trimmed by 7 bases and V by 2 bases; bases with no gene match: 3. Germline assignment: CDR1 SGHRS and CDR2 YFSETQ. CDR3 length: 13 amino acids. CDR3 loop: CASSFGSGNEQFF. In nucleotides, the CDR3 is TGCGCCAGCAGCTTCGGTAGCGGGAATGAGCAGTTCTTC.

The rearrangement joins TRBV28 to TRBJ2-7; possible D gene TRBD1, 6 bases. V was shortened by 5 bases and J by 0 bases, with 14 bases between the two germline ends. Germline V CDR1 and CDR2: MDHEN, SYDVKM. The CDR3 covers 15 residues. This CDR3 is CASSGRPGHSYEQYF. In DNA form, the CDR3 reads TGTGCCAGCAGTGGGCGGCCGGGACACTCCTACGAGCAGTACTTC.

The chain recombines TRBV15 with TRBJ1-4, with D uncertain. Germline loops: CDR1 LNHNV, CDR2 YYDKDF (reference sequence). The CDR3 contains 13 residues. V was cut by 9 bases and J by 8 bases, with 16 bases left in between. The CDR3 bases are TGTGCCACAGCCGGGAGACGATCAGAAAAACTGTTTTTT. Its protein is CATAGRRSEKLFF.

The V call is TRBV29-1, the J call TRBJ2-7; possibly TRBD2 for D (6 bases). V shed 7 bases and J shed 1 base, with 23 bases lying between them. Germline CDR1 is SQVTM and CDR2 is ANQGSEA. This CDR3 spans 16 amino acids. CDR3 sequence reads: CSAQVPGTHRSYEQYF. The CDR3 DNA follows: TGCAGCGCACAAGTACCCGGGACTCATCGTTCCTACGAGCAGTACTTC.

J is TRBJ2-1 and V is TRBV10-3; TRBD2 agrees at 7 bases. The CDR3 length is 16 residues. The germline CDR1 and CDR2 sequences are ENHRY and SYGVKD. With V trimmed by 6 bases and J by 6 bases, 14 bases remained unmatched. The CDR3 spells CAIRADRASGGNEQFF. CDR3 bases: TGTGCCATCAGAGCCGACAGAGCTAGCGGCGGCAATGAGCAGTTCTTC.

The CDR3 bases are TGTGCCAGTAGTCAGATCGGACCTAATAATCAGCCCCAGCATTTT. Its protein product is CASSQIGPNNQPQHF. V is TRBV19 and J is TRBJ1-5; D is uncertain. V gave up 5 bases and J gave up 4 bases, with 15 bases separating them. Germline V lookup: CDR1 LNHDA, CDR2 SQIVND (reference sequence). CDR3 length equals 15 residues.

The V call is TRBV18, the J call TRBJ2-2; 9 bases align to TRBD2. Trimming at V came to 3 bases and at J to 3 bases, leaving 8 bases not matched to a gene. CDR1 KGHSH and CDR2 LQKENI come from the germline V gene. The CDR3 is 17 residues long. CDR3 amino acids: CASSPLAGRRDTGELFF. The CDR3 nucleotides read TGTGCCAGCTCACCCCTAGCGGGGCGCCGGGACACCGGGGAGCTGTTTTTT. The full variable domain, rest sourced from reference TRBV18 and TRBJ2-2, is NAGVMQNPRHLVRRRGQEARLRCSPMKGHSHVYWYRQLPEEGLKFMVYLQKENIIDESGMPKERFSAEFPKEGPSILRIQQVVRGDSAAYFCASSPLAGRRDTGELFFGEGSRLTVL.

This chain links TRBV28 with TRBJ2-5; no clear D. CDR1 and CDR2 from the germline V gene are MDHEN and SYDVKM. There are 14 residues in the CDR3. With 6 bases removed from V and 2 bases from J, the gap between germline ends came to 13 bases. The CDR3 sequence is CASRPAGPQETQYF. CDR3 coding DNA: TGTGCCAGCAGACCCGCCGGGCCACAAGAGACCCAGTACTTC.

This clone appeared a single time. This chain uses TRBV5-1 with TRBJ2-1; D is perhaps TRBD2 (6 bases). The V end was cut by 4 bases, the J end by 4 bases, with 15 bases between. The CDR3 loop spans 15 amino acids. Germline values: CDR1 SGHRS, CDR2 YFSETQ. For the CDR3, the DNA is TGCGCCAGCAGCGGTACGGGAGCCCTTTACAATGAGCAGTTCTTC. Protein product: CASSGTGALYNEQFF.

This clone is a singleton in its sample. This sequence joins TRBV6-5 and TRBJ2-5; D is undetermined. CDR3 size: 15 residues. V lost 0 bases, J lost 5 bases, and 13 bases lay in between. Germline CDR1 is MNHEY and CDR2 is SVGAGI. The DNA of the CDR3 is TGTGCCAGCAGTTACTCCGACGTCCCGGTGGAGACCCAGTACTTC. It is translated as CASSYSDVPVETQYF.

This chain joins TRBV9 and TRBJ2-3; D is uncertain. Germline assignment: CDR1 SGDLS and CDR2 YYNGEE. There are 17 residues in the CDR3. V dropped 4 bases and J dropped 4 bases, with 22 bases sitting between them. DNA for the CDR3: TGTGCCAGCAGCTCACGCCCGAGTAACCAGGTTTCAGATACGCAGTATTTT. Translating it yields CASSSRPSNQVSDTQYF.

The chain has TRBV6-6 and TRBJ1-4; 9 bases are shared with TRBD1. Germline V gives CDR1 MNHNY, CDR2 SVGAGI (reference sequence). The length of the CDR3 is 14 residues. J gave up 10 bases and V 0 bases, and 3 bases lay outside the gene matches. The CDR3, as DNA: TGTGCCAGCAGTTACTCGACAGGGGGGGCAAAACTGTTTTTT. Translated, it gives CASSYSTGGAKLFF.

The chain employs TRBV7-8 and TRBJ1-1; 7 bases line up with TRBD1. Trimming removed 3 bases from V and 5 bases from J; junction bases left unmatched: 6. The CDR3 extends over 14 amino acids. In germline, CDR1 is SGHVS, CDR2 FQNEAQ. The CDR3 DNA sequence: TGTGCCAGCAGCTTCGACAGGGAGTGGACTGAAGCTTTCTTT. This codes for CASSFDREWTEAFF.

This rearrangement joins TRBV7-6 to TRBJ1-3; the D gene is possibly TRBD1 (5 bases). Trimming removed 2 bases at V and 0 bases at J, with 11 bases between. This CDR3 has 16 amino acids. CDR1 SGHVS and CDR2 FNYEAQ come from the germline V gene. CDR3 sequence reads: CASSLRRGSSGNTIYF. CDR3 nucleotides: TGTGCCAGCAGCTTAAGGCGGGGGAGCTCTGGAAACACCATATATTTT.

V usage is TRBV6-5 and J usage is TRBJ2-7, with D possibly TRBD2 on 6 matching bases. The CDR3 runs to 16 residues. The germline V gene encodes CDR1 MNHEY and CDR2 SVGAGI. V was shortened by 0 bases and J by 4 bases, with 16 bases between the two germline ends. The chain's CDR3 is CASSYSRGGKGYEQYF. In DNA form, the CDR3 reads TGTGCCAGCAGTTACTCGAGGGGCGGGAAAGGGTACGAGCAGTACTTC.

V usage is TRBV19 and J usage is TRBJ1-1; D is perhaps TRBD1 (6 bases). Trimming stripped 8 bases from V and 5 bases from J, with 15 bases between. Germline V lookup: CDR1 LNHDA, CDR2 SQIVND (reference sequence). The CDR3 is 13 residues long. The CDR3 sequence: CASQTGRTTEAFF. The DNA for the CDR3 is TGTGCCAGTCAGACAGGCCGAACTACTGAAGCTTTCTTT.

J is TRBJ1-1 and V is TRBV27, with D perhaps TRBD1 (5 bases). Trimming took 2 bases from V and 0 from J, leaving 10 bases between them. There are 15 residues in the CDR3. From germline, CDR1 is MNHEY and CDR2 SMNVEV (reference sequence). The CDR3: CASSLDDSVNTEAFF. CDR3 sequence (DNA): TGTGCCAGCAGTTTAGATGACAGCGTGAACACTGAAGCTTTCTTT.

This chain uses TRBV11-2 with TRBJ2-5; 7 bases are shared with TRBD2. V was pared by 1 base and J by 1 base, with 3 bases of the junction left unmatched. This CDR3 contains 15 residues. The V gene's germline CDR1 is SGHAT and CDR2 FQNNGV. CDR3 nucleotides: TGTGCCAGCAGCTTAGGGGCGGGAGTCCAAGAGACCCAGTACTTC. It is translated as CASSLGAGVQETQYF. The full variable domain, with the rest looked up from reference TRBV11-2 and TRBJ2-5, is EAGVAQSPRYKIIEKRQSVAFWCNPISGHATLYWYQQILGQGPKLLIQFQNNGVVDDSQLPKDRFSAERLKGVDSTLKIQPAKLEDSAVYLCASSLGAGVQETQYFGPGTRLLVL.

The chain links TRBV2 to TRBJ2-3; 15 positions match TRBD2. The junction had 6 bases not matched to a gene; V was cut back by 3 bases and J by 5 bases. The germline gives CDR1 SNHLY, CDR2 FYNNEI. This CDR3 region has 17 residues. The chain's CDR3 is CASSEGLAGGNGDTQYF. The CDR3 coding sequence is TGTGCCAGCAGTGAGGGACTAGCGGGAGGCAATGGAGATACGCAGTATTTT.

The genes are TRBV16 and TRBJ1-3; 8 bases are shared with TRBD1. The J segment lost 2 bases and the V segment lost 6 bases, leaving 3 bases of the junction unmatched. The CDR3 spans 14 residues. Germline-derived CDR1 and CDR2 are KGHSY and FQNENV. DNA for the CDR3: TGTGCCAGCAGTCCGGACAGGGCTGGAAACACCATATATTTT. It translates to CASSPDRAGNTIYF.

The V gene is TRBV6-1, the J gene TRBJ1-5; weak D call: TRBD1 (5 bases). V was clipped by 3 bases and J by 1 base, with 13 bases between them. This CDR3 is 16 amino acids long. Germline-derived CDR1 and CDR2 are MNHNS and SASEGT. The CDR3 nucleotides read TGTGCCAGCAGTGAGTTGGGACGTGGAAGCAATCAGCCCCAGCATTTT. Translating gives CASSELGRGSNQPQHF.

The chain employs TRBV2 and TRBJ1-4; no reliable D call. CDR1 is SNHLY, CDR2 FYNNEI, per germline. V lost 2 bases to trimming and J lost 6 bases, with 7 bases between them. The CDR3 contains 13 residues. The chain's CDR3 is CASSENGDEKLFF. The CDR3 nucleotides are TGTGCCAGCAGTGAAAACGGGGATGAAAAACTGTTTTTT.

The chain carries TRBV5-1 and TRBJ1-1; D call uncertain. CDR3 length: 13 residues. Germline loops: CDR1 SGHRS, CDR2 YFSETQ. Trimming pared 2 bases from V and 1 base from J, leaving 6 bases between. The CDR3 region is CASSFGGNTEAFF. The CDR3 DNA sequence: TGCGCCAGCAGCTTTGGCGGGAACACTGAAGCTTTCTTT.

V and J are TRBV12-3 or TRBV12-4 and TRBJ1-1; D gene unclear. V shed 5 bases and J shed 4 bases, with 11 bases lying between them. This CDR3 region has 13 residues. CDR3 bases: TGTGCCAGCAGTGCAGGCACGAGCACTGAAGCTTTCTTT. Its protein is CASSAGTSTEAFF.

In DNA, the CDR3 is TGTGCCAGCAGCGGTGAGGGCCAAGCTAACTATGGCTACACCTTC. It encodes CASSGEGQANYGYTF. The rearrangement joins TRBV9 to TRBJ1-2; D gene ambiguous. In germline, CDR1 is SGDLS, CDR2 YYNGEE. Trimming cost V 3 bases and J 0 bases, with 12 bases left between them. The CDR3 totals 15 residues.

This chain joins TRBV3-1 (or the pseudogene TRBV3-2) and TRBJ2-6; D gene unclear. Germline assignment: CDR1 LGHDT and CDR2 YNNKEL (reference sequence). This CDR3 is built from 15 residues. The V and J ends lost 4 bases and 4 bases respectively, with 11 bases between them. The CDR3 region is CASSPWAAGANVLTF. The CDR3 bases are TGTGCCAGCAGCCCCTGGGCAGCCGGGGCCAACGTCCTGACTTTC.

J is TRBJ1-4 and V is TRBV4-3, with 7 bases fitting TRBD1. Germline V gene data show CDR1 as LGHNA and CDR2 as YSLEER. V shed 4 bases and J 10 bases; nucleotides not matched to a gene: 6. The CDR3 is 13 amino acids. The CDR3 DNA sequence: TGCGCCAGCAGCCTTACAGGGGCGGGAAAACTGTTTTTT. Translation: CASSLTGAGKLFF.

A word on this clone: Distinct nucleotide sequences in the sample also encode this CDR3. The chain is built from TRBV18 and TRBJ1-1; D gene ambiguous. The CDR3 length is 13 residues. Between the trimmed V and J ends, which lost 1 base and 3 bases, there was a span of 6 bases. Germline loops: CDR1 KGHSH, CDR2 LQKENI. CDR3 coding DNA: TGTGCCAGCTCACCACTTCAAGACACTGAAGCTTTCTTT. Translation: CASSPLQDTEAFF.

The genes are TRBV2 and TRBJ2-2; TRBD1 matches 7 bases. Germline lookup yields CDR1 SNHLY and CDR2 FYNNEI. The CDR3 runs to 13 residues. J gave up 8 bases and V 2 bases, and 2 bases lay outside the gene matches. The CDR3, as DNA: TGTGCCAGCAGTGAAAACAGGGGTGGGGAGCTGTTTTTT. It translates to CASSENRGGELFF.

The V and J genes are TRBV30 and TRBJ1-1, with TRBD1 matching over 7 bases. Germline V lookup: CDR1 GTSNPN, CDR2 SVGIG (reference sequence). Trimming at V came to 3 bases and at J to 5 bases, leaving 6 bases not matched to a gene. The CDR3 covers 13 residues. CDR3 DNA: TGTGCCTGGAGGGCCGACAGGGTAACTGAAGCTTTCTTT. Translation gives CAWRADRVTEAFF. Looking up the rest from reference TRBV30 and TRBJ1-1 gives the full variable domain: SQTIHQWPATLVQPVGSPLSLECTVEGTSNPNLYWYRQAAGRGLQLLFYSVGIGQISSEVPQNLSASRPQDRQFILSSKKLLLSDSGFYLCAWRADRVTEAFFGQGTRLTVV.

This clone was detected once. The chain employs TRBV5-1 and TRBJ2-2; D is perhaps TRBD2 (6 bases). The CDR3 totals 12 residues. From germline, CDR1 is SGHRS and CDR2 YFSETQ. Trimming pared 3 bases from V and 7 bases from J, leaving 7 bases between. Written as DNA, the CDR3 is TGCGCCAGCAGCTCGGACTACGGGGAGCTGTTTTTT. It is translated as CASSSDYGELFF.

V usage is TRBV27 and J usage is TRBJ1-2; TRBD1 matches at 8 bases. This CDR3 is built from 15 residues. V shed 4 bases, J shed 8 bases, and the junction held 12 bases outside the gene matches. The V gene's germline CDR1 is MNHEY and CDR2 SMNVEV (reference sequence). The CDR3 sequence: CASSSPGQAAFGYTF. For the CDR3, the DNA is TGTGCCAGCAGTTCACCGGGACAGGCCGCGTTCGGCTACACCTTC.